Detailed here is one TCR beta chain. Compared with the rest of its sample, this clone is medium-sized (0.01 to 0.1%). The target of this receptor is not known. It has no much larger one-base neighbor in the sample; base qualities were not kept. The record originates from a study of CD8+ T cells in alopecia areata (dated by TCRdb to the late 2010s). At the level of the whole study: The treated patients, all with moderate-to-severe alopecia areata, were enrolled in an open-label pilot trial of oral tofacitinib given at 5 to 10 mg twice daily. In humans, TCRbeta sequencing was performed on scalp tissue and on sorted CD4+ and CD8+ peripheral blood T cells from healthy controls and from patients with patchy or totalis/universalis alopecia areata. Scalp clonality was compared across normal scalp (n=4), patchy alopecia areata scalp (n=8), and alopecia totalis/universalis scalp (n=8). RNA was extracted with the PAXgene miRNA kit for fixed scalp, the miRNeasy kit for PBMCs, and the RNeasy kit for mouse skin. TCRbeta CDR3 regions were amplified by immunoSEQ multiplex PCR using 35 Vbeta forward and 13 Jbeta reverse primers. High-throughput TCRbeta sequencing was used to examine T cell clonal expansion in alopecia areata in both the C3H/HeJ mouse model and human patients. Patients received tofacitinib for 6 to 18 months and were then followed off drug for 6 months to check for delayed response and recurrence. Patients on tofacitinib were biopsied at baseline and after 4 and 24 weeks of treatment, and several of the patients also had a later scalp biopsy.

What the authors observed across the whole study: Scalp TCR repertoire analysis is complicated because resident alphabeta T cells in normal human skin are also sequenced, whereas mouse skin is dominated by gammadelta T cells. Shared TCR sequences between patients were less evident than in mice, which may be partly attributable to HLA diversity in the patient population. Lesional scalp, especially in alopecia totalis/universalis, showed higher clonality and more expanded CD8+ clones than normal scalp, suggesting antigenic drive.

The library was generated by the immunoSEQ multiplex PCR assay. RNA was extracted from all samples and reverse transcribed into cDNA as template for TCR sequencing. First-strand cDNA was synthesized using SuperScript III with a 2:1 mix of oligo-dT and random hexamers. A synthetic immune receptor repertoire was used to assess amplification bias, and residual bias was removed computationally. The paper's data handling went like this. After raw reads were preprocessed to remove errors, the CDR3 was defined following IMGT conventions as running from the conserved cysteine to phenylalanine. To get clonality, Shannon entropy was normalized by log2 of the number of productive unique TCRs and the result was subtracted from 1. CD4 or CD8 identity of scalp clones was inferred by cross-referencing scalp TCRbeta sequences with sorted blood CD4 and CD8 repertoires. TCRdb holds this immuneACCESS table with in-frame rearrangements only. Some clones are missing; in checked studies, unresolved V genes explain under half, and the rest has no known cause. V and J calls and clone size are given by that table; D and trimming were obtained from the DNA. The sample contains under 20,000 clones, 65% to 75% of them found a single time. The top ten hold 6.1% of the sample.

The CDR3 has 14 amino acids, counting the end cysteine and phenylalanine. The kept DNA is CDR3 alone, 42 bases in frame from the first base. The CDR1 and CDR2 encoded by the germline V gene (reference sequence) are LNHDA and SQIVND. V gives up 6 bases and J gives up 3 bases, and the segment between their germline ends measures 11 bases. The sample's time point, from its label and the paper: baseline before oral tofacitinib. Peripheral blood and lesional scalp punch biopsies were obtained from patients with alopecia areata. Human scalp biopsies were fixed immediately in PAXgene tissue containers. This TCR was recovered from a human donor with alopecia areata. Here the sequenced sample was skin, taken at week 0. The rearrangement joined TRBV19 to TRBJ2-2; a tentative D match to TRBD1 spans 6 bases. The CDR3 has the sequence CASRLGQYTGELFF. The DNA reads as follows: TGTGCCAGTAGACTGGGACAATACACCGGGGAGCTGTTTTTT. The full variable domain, with segments outside the CDR3 supplied by the reference TRBV19 and TRBJ2-2 proteins, appears as DGGITQSPKYLFRKEGQNVTLSCEQNLNHDAMYWYRQDPGQGLRLIYYSQIVNDFQKGDIAEGYSVSREKKESFPLTVTSAQKNPTAFYLCASRLGQYTGELFFGEGSRLTVL.